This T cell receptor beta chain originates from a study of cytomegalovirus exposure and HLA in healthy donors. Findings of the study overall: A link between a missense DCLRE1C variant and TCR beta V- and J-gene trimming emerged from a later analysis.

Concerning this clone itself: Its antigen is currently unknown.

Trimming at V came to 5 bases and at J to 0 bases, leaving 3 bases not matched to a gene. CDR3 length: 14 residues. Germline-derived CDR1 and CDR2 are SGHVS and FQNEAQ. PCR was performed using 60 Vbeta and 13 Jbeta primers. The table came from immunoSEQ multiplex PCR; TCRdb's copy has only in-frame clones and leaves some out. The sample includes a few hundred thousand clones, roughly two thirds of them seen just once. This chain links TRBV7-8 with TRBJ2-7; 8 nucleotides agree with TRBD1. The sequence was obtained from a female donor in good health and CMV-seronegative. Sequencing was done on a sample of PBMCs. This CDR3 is CASSLDRGSYEQYF. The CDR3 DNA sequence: TGTGCCAGCAGCCTCGACAGGGGCTCCTACGAGCAGTACTTC.